Reported below is one TCR beta chain. This clone occurred once. This clone's antigen is unknown. No quality values exist for individual bases; no much larger clone is one base distant. TCR beta CDR3 regions were amplified by multiplex PCR with the immunoSEQ immune profiling system according to the manufacturer's instructions. Sequencing was performed on an Illumina NextSeq system. For the original study's pipeline: Sequence data were processed on the immunoSEQ Analyzer platform, and clonality was computed as the square root of Simpson's index of productive rearrangements. Similarity in V and J usage was quantified by Jensen-Shannon distance, and CDR3 generation probabilities were calculated with OLGA. Shared CDR3 sequences were searched in the immuneACCESS database (August 2020) and in VDJdb (December 2020). The immuneACCESS repertoire file appears here via TCRdb, limited to in-frame rearrangements. These files lack a portion of the clones; in checked studies, under half of the deficit traces to unresolved V genes, and the cause of the others is not known. The V and J calls and clone size were taken over from that table, and D and trimming were inferred from the DNA. The sample data list around 30,000 clones, and around four fifths of these were observed just once. The top ten clones comprise roughly 0.85% of the sample.

The sample originates from a study of monozygotic twins with cystic fibrosis (dated by TCRdb to the early 2020s). In the study overall: Barcoded libraries were made from 2.5 to 3 micrograms of fragmented DNA using approximately 15 PCR cycles. On the day of blood sampling, twins were ranked among some 1,000 cohort participants for weight-for-height and for FEVPerc (FEV1 disease centile). Data for three of the twin pairs had been reported earlier in a different context. TCR beta repertoires were compared within and between 16 monozygotic twin pairs with cystic fibrosis so that genetic influence on V and J gene usage could be assessed. Ten female and six male twin pairs, aged about 2.0 to 36.4 years (median approximately 9.1 years) and mostly children and adolescents, were included in the cohort. Broad study findings and their caveats: Simpson clonality tended to be low (median roughly 0.0098), which suggests a naive-dominated repertoire, although clonality was higher in the most severely affected patients. In 13 of 16 pairs, V gene usage most closely resembled the co-twin's, and the same held for J usage in 8 of 16 pairs, a pattern suggesting genetic constraints. Only a small cohort was studied, and no association of shared CDR3 numbers with age, concordance or disease severity was found. Nucleotide-identical clonotype sharing was significantly higher within monozygotic CF twin pairs than between unrelated CF individuals (P = 0.000026, Mann-Whitney).

The twin pairs came from the European Cystic Fibrosis Twin and Sibling Study Cohort, a cohort that recruited patients from roughly 160 CF clinics across 14 European countries. Zygosity and CFTR genotype were verified in-house, with zygosity tested by multiplex PCR of nine short tandem repeat loci. Peripheral blood was sampled from each twin, with clinical parameters recorded on the day of blood sampling. Genomic DNA was isolated from peripheral blood cells with phenol/chloroform and kept in TE buffer at 4 degrees C. The specimen sequenced was blood. This TCR derives from a girl aged 2 to 10 with cystic fibrosis.

The DNA is TGTGCCAGCAGCGCACTAGCGGGAGTAAGCTCCTACAATGAGCAGTTCTTC. It specifies CASSALAGVSSYNEQFF. The rearranged chain carries TRBV9 and TRBJ2-1, with 11 middle bases fitting TRBD2. CDR1 SGDLS and CDR2 YYNGEE are derived from the germline V gene. Trimming leaves V shorter by 3 bases and J shorter by 0 bases, with the junction holding 5 bases beyond the gene matches. The CDR3 spans 17 residues, from the cysteine through the phenylalanine. Left in the record is the CDR3 DNA by itself, 51 bases read in frame from the first base. This CDR3, with the reference TRBV9 and TRBJ2-1 proteins standing in past its ends, gives the full variable domain DSGVTQTPKHLITATGQRVTLRCSPRSGDLSVYWYQQSLDQGLQFLIQYYNGEERAKGNILERFSAQQFPDLHSELNLSSLELGDSALYFCASSALAGVSSYNEQFFGPGTRLTVL.